A selection of T cell receptor beta chains follows, all from one sample in a study of T cell changes during pregnancy in multiple sclerosis. Assay used: immunoSEQ multiplex PCR; TCRdb lists only in-frame clones, some missing. The sample consists of 55,000 to 85,000 clones, around 94% of them appearing once. This specimen consisted of peripheral blood, obtained in the third trimester of pregnancy. The receptors originated from a female donor with multiple sclerosis, enrolled in a pregnancy study. The CDR3 runs from the conserved cysteine through the conserved F or W. A D gene is named only where the DNA matches it firmly. A row's size may be missing; if present it is once, few, many or a size class.

size	V	J	D	DNA	CDR3
once	TRBV10-2	TRBJ2-7	.	TGCGCCAGCAGGTATGGTGGTGAGTACGAGCAGTACTTC	CASRYGGEYEQYF
.	TRBV5-6	TRBJ1-2	TRBD1	TGTGCCAGCAGCCCTGACAGGGAATATGGCTACACCTTC	CASSPDREYGYTF
.	TRBV27	TRBJ2-3	.	TGTGCCAGCAGTTTACCCCGTGGACACACGAAGGATTCGTATACGCAGTATTTT	CASSLPRGHTKDSYTQYF
once	TRBV16	TRBJ2-7	TRBD2	TGTGCCAGCAGCCAAACAGCGGGAGGGGACGAGCAGTACTTC	CASSQTAGGDEQYF
.	TRBV5-1	TRBJ1-3	.	TGCGCCAGCAGCTTGGATAGGACAGTACTGGGAAACACCATATATTTT	CASSLDRTVLGNTIYF
.	TRBV7-6	TRBJ2-6	.	TGTGCCAGCAGCTTAGAGGTCGCTCTCGGGGGGGCCAACGTCCTGACTTTC	CASSLEVALGGANVLTF
few	TRBV6-1	TRBJ1-1	TRBD1	TGTGCCAGCGAGACAGGGATGAACACTGAAGCTTTCTTT	CASETGMNTEAFF
.	TRBV18	TRBJ2-3	TRBD1	TGTGCCAGCTCGACCGGGACAGGGAACGCAGATACGCAGTATTTT	CASSTGTGNADTQYF
.	TRBV14	TRBJ2-2	.	TGTGCCAGCAGCCGAAGGACAGCCACGAACACCGGGGAGCTGTTTTTT	CASSRRTATNTGELFF
.	TRBV2	TRBJ1-6	.	TGTGCCAGCAGTGATGGGGGCCTAACTTCACCCCTCCACTTT	CASSDGGLTSPLHF
.	TRBV4-3	TRBJ1-2	.	TGCGCCAGCAGCCAAGGAGGAAACTATGGCTACACCTTC	CASSQGGNYGYTF
.	TRBV6-5	TRBJ2-1	.	TGTGCCAGCAGTTACGTAGGGGGTTCTGGGAATGAGCAGTTCTTC	CASSYVGGSGNEQFF
.	TRBV6-5	TRBJ1-1	.	TGTGCCAGCAGTTACCTCAAAACATGGGGGCACACTGAAGCTTTCTTT	CASSYLKTWGHTEAFF
.	TRBV5-6	TRBJ1-2	.	TGTGCCAGCAGCACTAGGACAGAGATGAACTATGGCTACACCTTC	CASSTRTEMNYGYTF
.	TRBV14	TRBJ1-2	TRBD1	TGTGCCAGCAGCCGAGCGGACAGGGGGCTAGGTGGCTACACCTTC	CASSRADRGLGGYTF
.	TRBV2	TRBJ1-5	.	TGTGCCAGCACAGGTGATAGCAATCAGCCCCAGCATTTT	CASTGDSNQPQHF
.	TRBV6-6	TRBJ1-2	.	TGTGCCAGCAGTTACAGAGGGGGAGATGGCTACGCCTTC	CASSYRGGDGYAF
.	TRBV6-5	TRBJ2-5	TRBD2	TGTGCCAGCAGTTACGTTAGCGGGGAGACCCAGTACTTC	CASSYVSGETQYF
.	TRBV27	TRBJ1-2	TRBD1	TGTGCCAGCAGTTGGACAGGGGGATTCCACCCCGACGGCTACACCTTC	CASSWTGGFHPDGYTF
once	TRBV6-5	TRBJ2-5	.	TGTGCCAGCAGTTACTCAGACGGGGAGACCCAGTACTTC	CASSYSDGETQYF
.	TRBV19	TRBJ2-1	TRBD1	TGTGCCAGTAGTATTAGACAGGGTGAGGGTGAGCAGTTCTTC	CASSIRQGEGEQFF
.	TRBV5-6	TRBJ1-5	.	TGTGCCAGCAGCTTAAACCGACATAGCAATCAGCCCCAGCATTTT	CASSLNRHSNQPQHF
few	TRBV28	TRBJ1-2	TRBD1	TGTGCCAGCAGCAAGACAGGGACAGTCTTC	CASSKTGTVF
.	TRBV4-3	TRBJ2-2	.	TGCGCCAGCAGCCAAGACTCAGGAAACGCGAACACCGGGGAGCTGTTTTTT	CASSQDSGNANTGELFF
few	TRBV2	TRBJ1-5	.	TGTGCCAGCAGTACCATACACAATCAGCCCCAGCATTTT	CASSTIHNQPQHF
.	TRBV9	TRBJ2-3	.	TGTGCCAGCAGTCCAAGGGGTTACACAGATACGCAGTATTTT	CASSPRGYTDTQYF
once	TRBV5-6	TRBJ1-1	.	TGTGCCAGCAGCTGGACAGTTGGGGAAGCTTTCTTT	CASSWTVGEAFF
.	TRBV9	TRBJ2-3	TRBD1	TGTGCCAGCAGCGCCACCGGGACAGCTCCAGATACGCAGTATTTT	CASSATGTAPDTQYF
.	TRBV19	TRBJ2-7	TRBD2	TGTGCCAGTAGTATAAGGGGACTAGCGGGAGGTCCCCTCTGGGAGCAGTACTTC	CASSIRGLAGGPLWEQYF
.	TRBV11-3	TRBJ2-7	.	TGTGCCAGCAGCTTAGAGGAGGAGTACGAGCAGTACTTC	CASSLEEEYEQYF
.	TRBV5-1	TRBJ2-7	TRBD1	TGCGCCAGCAGCTTAGGGACAGGGGCCTACGAGCAGTACTTC	CASSLGTGAYEQYF
.	TRBV7-7	TRBJ2-3	TRBD1	TGTGCTAGCAGTCCGGGACAGCCCGGAACAGATACGCAGTATTTT	CASSPGQPGTDTQYF
.	TRBV10-1	TRBJ2-7	TRBD2	TGCGCCAGCAGCGGTCCAGCGGGAGGCGAGCAGTACTTC	CASSGPAGGEQYF
.	TRBV5-6	TRBJ2-7	.	TGTGCCAGCAGCCCCCCGTACAACTACGAGCAGTACTTC	CASSPPYNYEQYF
.	TRBV6-6	TRBJ1-5	.	TGTGCCAGCAGTTACTCGATGGACTTAAATCAGCCCCAGCATTTT	CASSYSMDLNQPQHF
.	TRBV29-1	TRBJ2-5	TRBD1	TGCAGCGTAATCCCGGGACAGTATCAAGAGACCCAGTACTTC	CSVIPGQYQETQYF
.	TRBV2	TRBJ1-5	.	TGTGCCAGCAGTGACGTTTATCAGCCCCAGCATTTT	CASSDVYQPQHF
once	TRBV7-8	TRBJ2-1	.	TGTGCCAGCGTCCCCGTACCCTCAGGAGCGGACTTCTACAATGAGCAGTTCTTC	CASVPVPSGADFYNEQFF
.	TRBV27	TRBJ2-7	.	TGTGCCAGCAGTCCTCACCGACAGTCTACCCGGGACGAGCAGTACTTC	CASSPHRQSTRDEQYF
.	TRBV27	TRBJ2-1	.	TGTGCCAGCAGAGGCAGGGGCGGCGAGCAGTTCTTC	CASRGRGGEQFF
.	TRBV30	TRBJ1-3	TRBD1	TGTGCCTGGAGTGCCGGGACAGCCGGAAACACCATATATTTT	CAWSAGTAGNTIYF
.	TRBV28	TRBJ2-1	TRBD2	TGTGCCAGCAGTTTAGCCGGGACTAACTACAATGAGCAGTTCTTC	CASSLAGTNYNEQFF
once	TRBV4-2	TRBJ1-2	TRBD1	TGTGCCAGCAGCCAAGTGGGGCTGGGACAGTCCTATGGCTACACCTTC	CASSQVGLGQSYGYTF
.	TRBV13	TRBJ2-5	TRBD2	TGTGCCAGCAGCGCAAACCGACTAGCGGGCGACCTGGAGCAGTACTTC	CASSANRLAGDLEQYF
.	TRBV4-1	TRBJ1-2	TRBD1	TGCGCCAGCAGCCACGCGACAGGGACTAACTATGGCTACACCTTC	CASSHATGTNYGYTF
.	TRBV28	TRBJ2-2	.	TGTGCCAGCAGGCAGTACGACACCGGGGAGCTGTTTTTT	CASRQYDTGELFF
.	TRBV2	TRBJ2-1	TRBD2	TGTGCCAGCAAAACTAGCGGAAACAATGAGCAGTTCTTC	CASKTSGNNEQFF
.	TRBV28	TRBJ2-5	.	TGTGCCAGCAGTTTCTGGGGTGCGGGGCAAGAGACCCAGTACTTC	CASSFWGAGQETQYF
.	TRBV7-2	TRBJ2-4	TRBD1	TGTGCCAGCAGCTTAGGGACAGGCGGGAACATTCAGTACTTC	CASSLGTGGNIQYF
.	TRBV6-1	TRBJ2-5	TRBD2	TGTGCCAGCAGTCGGACTAGCGGGCGGGAGACCCAGTACTTC	CASSRTSGRETQYF
.	TRBV5-1	TRBJ1-1	.	TGCGCCAGCAGCCTTAACACTGAAGCTTTCTTT	CASSLNTEAFF
.	TRBV19	TRBJ1-1	TRBD1	TGTGCCAGTAGTATCACAGGGGGCGGCACTGAAGCTTTCTTT	CASSITGGGTEAFF
.	TRBV7-2	TRBJ2-7	TRBD2	TGTGCCAGCAGCCCACAAAGCGGGAGAGGAGAGCAGTACTTC	CASSPQSGRGEQYF
.	TRBV6-9	TRBJ2-5	.	TGTGCCAGCAGAGGCGGGCCTTCGGAGACCCAGTACTTC	CASRGGPSETQYF
once	TRBV21-1	TRBJ2-2	.	TGTGCCAGCAGCACCGGACAGGCTGAGTCGAACACCGGGGAGCTGTTTTTT	CASSTGQAESNTGELFF